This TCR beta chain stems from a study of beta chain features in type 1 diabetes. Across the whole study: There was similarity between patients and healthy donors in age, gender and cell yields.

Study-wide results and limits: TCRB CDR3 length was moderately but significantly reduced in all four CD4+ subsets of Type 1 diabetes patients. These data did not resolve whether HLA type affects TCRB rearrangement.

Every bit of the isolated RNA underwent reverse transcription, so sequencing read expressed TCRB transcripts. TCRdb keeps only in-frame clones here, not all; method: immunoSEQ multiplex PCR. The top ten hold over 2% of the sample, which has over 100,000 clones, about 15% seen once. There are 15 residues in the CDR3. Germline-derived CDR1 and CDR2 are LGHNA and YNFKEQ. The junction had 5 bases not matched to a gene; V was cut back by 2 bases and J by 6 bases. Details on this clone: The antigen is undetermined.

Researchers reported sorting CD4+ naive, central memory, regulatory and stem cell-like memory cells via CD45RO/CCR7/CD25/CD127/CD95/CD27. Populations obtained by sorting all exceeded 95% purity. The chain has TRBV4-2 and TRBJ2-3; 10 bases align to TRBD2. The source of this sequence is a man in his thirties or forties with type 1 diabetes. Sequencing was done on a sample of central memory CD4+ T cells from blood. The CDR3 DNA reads TGTGCCAGCAGCCAAATCGGGACTAGCGAGGATACGCAGTATTTT. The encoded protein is CASSQIGTSEDTQYF.